The clone carrying this T cell receptor (beta chain) was picked up one time. Its specificity is not known. These data are taken from a study of vaccination effects on CD4 cells after COVID-19. Overall study: ViraFEST expansion of antigen-specific CD4+ T cells with viral peptide pools preceded sequencing. Wells of two million PBMC each were grown with 8.5 to 10 IU/ml IL-2 and approximately 9.5 ug/ml peptides.

General study results and limits: Clones from infection and from vaccination both contracted markedly late after vaccination. Common cold coronaviruses were cross-recognized by only 1 of 255 vaccine-induced clones in healthy vaccinees.

The authors isolated CD4+ T cells after around 9 days of culture. Either the mRNA-1273 or the BNT162b2 vaccine was given to participants as two doses. TCRdb's table, derived via immunoSEQ multiplex PCR, lists solely in-frame clones and lacks some. The repertoire holds some 47,000 clones, under 80% seen once, with around 6.7% in the top ten. This CDR3 region has 15 residues. Trimming cost V 0 bases and J 7 bases, with 13 bases left between them. Germline V gives CDR1 MNHEY, CDR2 SVGAGI. The TCR comes from a human donor who received a COVID-19 vaccine. The gene calls are TRBV6-5 and TRBJ1-5; tentative D call: TRBD1 (6 bases). The specimen comprised CD4+ T cells from PBMCs cultured without peptide, sampled after COVID-19 vaccination. The CDR3 protein is CASSYSRGARQPQHF. Written as DNA, the CDR3 is TGTGCCAGCAGTTACTCACGGGGGGCGAGACAGCCCCAGCATTTT.